This T cell receptor (beta chain) was retrieved from a study of blood T cell repertoires in COVID-19. Turning to the study itself: T cells, B-cell-depleted T cells, or PBMCs supplied cDNA or gDNA.

The V gene's germline CDR1 is SGDLS and CDR2 YYNGEE. The V and J ends lost 4 bases and 5 bases, in that order; junction bases with no gene match: 12. The CDR3 loop spans 16 amino acids. Followed longitudinally, the Seattle patients had been enrolled during active infection. Per the original methods: Reference gene primer amplification yielded estimated nucleated cell counts. Using immunoSEQ multiplex PCR, the repertoire was profiled, and TCRdb retains in-frame clones only, with some absent. V and J calls and clone size are as listed in that table; D and trimming were resolved from the DNA. The sample has about 210,000 clones, 75% to 85% seen once.

The chain couples TRBV9 to TRBJ2-1, with 7 nucleotides matching TRBD1. The material sequenced was peripheral blood. This clonotype originated in a woman in her 70s with COVID-19, enrolled during active disease. CDR3 region: CASSYRTGLTNNEQFF. In nucleotides, the CDR3 is TGTGCCAGCAGCTATCGGACAGGACTTACTAACAATGAGCAGTTCTTC.